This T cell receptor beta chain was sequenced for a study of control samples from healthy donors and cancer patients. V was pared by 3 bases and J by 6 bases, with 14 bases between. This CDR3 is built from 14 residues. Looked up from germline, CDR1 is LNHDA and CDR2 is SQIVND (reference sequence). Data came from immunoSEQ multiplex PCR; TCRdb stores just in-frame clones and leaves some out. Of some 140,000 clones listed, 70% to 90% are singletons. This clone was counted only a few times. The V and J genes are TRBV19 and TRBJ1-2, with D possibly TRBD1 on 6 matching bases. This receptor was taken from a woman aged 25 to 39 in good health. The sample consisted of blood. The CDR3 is CASSIPNRDDGYTF. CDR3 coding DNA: TGTGCCAGTAGTATCCCGAACAGGGATGATGGCTACACCTTC.